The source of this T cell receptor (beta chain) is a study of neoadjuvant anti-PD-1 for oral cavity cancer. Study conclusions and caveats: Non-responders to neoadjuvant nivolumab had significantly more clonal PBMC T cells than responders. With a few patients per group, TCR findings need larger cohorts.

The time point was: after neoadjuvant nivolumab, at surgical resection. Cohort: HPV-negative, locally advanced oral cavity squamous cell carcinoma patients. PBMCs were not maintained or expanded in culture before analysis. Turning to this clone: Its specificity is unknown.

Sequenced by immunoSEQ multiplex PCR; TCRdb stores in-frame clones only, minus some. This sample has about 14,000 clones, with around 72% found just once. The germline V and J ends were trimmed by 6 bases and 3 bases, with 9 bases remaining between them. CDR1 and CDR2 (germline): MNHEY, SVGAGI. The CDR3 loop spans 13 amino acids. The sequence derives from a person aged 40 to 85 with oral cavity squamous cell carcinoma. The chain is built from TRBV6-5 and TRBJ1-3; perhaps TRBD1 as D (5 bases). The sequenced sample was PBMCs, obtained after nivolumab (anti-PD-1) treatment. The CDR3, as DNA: TGTGCCAGCAGCCGAGGGGATGGAAACACCATATATTTT. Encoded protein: CASSRGDGNTIYF.